This entry describes one T cell receptor beta chain. Donors comprised only Caucasian adults living in Nashville, Tennessee. The sample comes from a study of shared clonotypes between healthy human individuals. Study information: With ages of 18 to 49, the donors were two women and a few men.

Every subset had its genomic DNA shared out evenly among several immunoSEQ plates. Authors' methods: Sequence data from immunoSEQ were junction-only and lacked quality scores; consequently, filtering differed. Measured with immunoSEQ multiplex PCR; TCRdb has only the in-frame clones, and not every one. V, J and clone size derive from that table, while D and trimming were established from the DNA sequence. The sample gives about 560,000 clones, roughly 72% of which show up once; about 12% is in the top ten. The CDR3 totals 15 residues. Per germline, CDR1 LNHDA and CDR2 SQIVND (reference sequence). J was trimmed by 4 bases and V by 4 bases; bases with no gene match: 9.

The genes are TRBV19 and TRBJ2-5; TRBD1 aligns across 7 bases. The sequenced material came from PBMCs. The receptor was isolated from a middle-aged woman in good health. Some clones in this sample may be carry-over from other donors' samples. CDR3 nucleotides: TGTGCCAGTAGTAACAGGGGTGGGGACACAGAGACCCAGTACTTC. Amino acids: CASSNRGGDTETQYF.